This TCR beta chain originates from a study of blood T cell repertoires in COVID-19. J gave up 6 bases and V 4 bases, and 4 bases lay outside the gene matches. CDR1 is SGHRS, CDR2 YFSETQ, per germline. This CDR3 comprises 14 residues. Assay used: immunoSEQ multiplex PCR; TCRdb lists only in-frame clones, some missing. This sample has approximately 89,000 clones, with 90% to 95% found just once. This sequence originates from a human donor with active COVID-19. The donor label of this sample is uncertain. The specimen sequenced was peripheral blood. V gene TRBV5-1 combines with J gene TRBJ1-3; TRBD1 matches 10 bases. The CDR3 sequence is CASSTGTGENTIYF. CDR3 bases: TGCGCCAGCAGCACGGGGACAGGGGAAAACACCATATATTTT.